The clone carrying this TCR beta chain showed up just once. Data came from immunoSEQ multiplex PCR; TCRdb stores just in-frame clones and leaves some out. Among tens of thousands of clones listed, around 93% were seen once. This sample is part of a study of T cell changes during pregnancy in multiple sclerosis. V gave up 3 bases and J gave up 10 bases, with 15 bases separating them. The CDR3 is made up of 13 amino acids. The V gene's germline CDR1 is MNHEY and CDR2 SMNVEV (reference sequence). This chain links TRBV27 with TRBJ2-5; tentatively, D is TRBD2 (6 bases). The clonotype was recovered from a female donor with multiple sclerosis, enrolled in a pregnancy study. The sequencing here drew on CD8+ T cells from peripheral blood mononuclear cells, taken in the second trimester of pregnancy. CDR3 in amino acids: CASSFAQSGVQYF. For the CDR3, the DNA is TGTGCCAGCAGTTTCGCCCAATCGGGGGTCCAGTACTTC.